The clone carrying this T cell receptor (beta chain) was picked up a small number of times. Its antigen is not known. Germline V gene data show CDR1 as SQVTM and CDR2 as ANQGSEA. Trimming took off 7 bases at V and 3 bases at J, with 12 bases between the two ends. The CDR3 is 12 residues long. This entry is derived from a study of blood T cells in healthy people across ages. Sample-barcoded 5' priming and a J-beta primer mix drove a second PCR of about 7 to 11 cycles. TCRdb passed the 5' RACE reads through MiXCR, listing each CDR3 protein once. The profile shows 700,000 to 950,000 distinct CDR3 sequences, roughly 44% of them singletons. Points from the study as a whole: Both higher diversity and more naive CD4+ cells marked long-lived donors when set against aged donors. A strong correlation was found between TCR beta diversity and the percentage of naive T cells.

The source material was blood. The V and J genes are TRBV29-1 and TRBJ1-1; TRBD1 is a possible D gene (5 bases). This receptor was taken from a woman aged 55-69 years in good health. Written as DNA, the CDR3 is TGCAGCGGTCGGGGGTTAGACACTGAAGCTTTCTTT. It yields the protein CSGRGLDTEAFF.